This entry is about one T cell receptor beta chain. TCRdb's table, derived via immunoSEQ multiplex PCR, lists solely in-frame clones and lacks some. The data hold approximately 320,000 clones, with about 74% observed a single time. This CDR3 is built from 15 residues. CDR1 and CDR2 from the germline V gene are KGHSH and LQKENI. The V and J ends lost 2 bases and 4 bases respectively, with 14 bases between them. The sample comes from a study of shared clonotypes between healthy human individuals. Background on the study: The composition of the donors was a couple of women and a few men aged 18 to 49.

This receptor was identified in a man aged 25-45 years in good health. Sequencing was performed on memory CD4+ T cells sorted from blood. Subset indicated: CD45RA-negative fraction. J is TRBJ1-2 and V is TRBV18; D might be TRBD1 (6 bases). Here the CDR3 DNA reads TGTGCCAGCTCACCATCACAGGGCGACTTCTATGGCTACACCTTC. It yields the protein CASSPSQGDFYGYTF.